This TCR beta chain was obtained from a study of blood T cell repertoires in COVID-19. Measured with immunoSEQ multiplex PCR; TCRdb has only the in-frame clones, and not every one. The sample lists about 300,000 clones, 86% seen once, with roughly 4% in the top ten. Participants, about 18 to 90 years old, spanned about two dozen US areas. In germline, CDR1 is LNHDA, CDR2 SQIVND (reference sequence). The CDR3 is 15 amino acids. V shed 3 bases and J 4 bases; nucleotides not matched to a gene: 8. The rearrangement joins TRBV19 to TRBJ1-2, with 7 positions matching TRBD1. This receptor was obtained from a man aged 25 to 40 who had recovered from COVID-19. Input material: PBMCs or T cells enriched from blood (not recorded which). CDR3 sequence: CASSMGQREIYGYTF. In DNA, the CDR3 is TGTGCCAGTAGTATGGGACAGCGGGAGATCTATGGCTACACCTTC. The entire variable domain, with the rest obtained from reference TRBV19 and TRBJ1-2, is as follows: DGGITQSPKYLFRKEGQNVTLSCEQNLNHDAMYWYRQDPGQGLRLIYYSQIVNDFQKGDIAEGYSVSREKKESFPLTVTSAQKNPTAFYLCASSMGQREIYGYTFGSGTRLTVV.